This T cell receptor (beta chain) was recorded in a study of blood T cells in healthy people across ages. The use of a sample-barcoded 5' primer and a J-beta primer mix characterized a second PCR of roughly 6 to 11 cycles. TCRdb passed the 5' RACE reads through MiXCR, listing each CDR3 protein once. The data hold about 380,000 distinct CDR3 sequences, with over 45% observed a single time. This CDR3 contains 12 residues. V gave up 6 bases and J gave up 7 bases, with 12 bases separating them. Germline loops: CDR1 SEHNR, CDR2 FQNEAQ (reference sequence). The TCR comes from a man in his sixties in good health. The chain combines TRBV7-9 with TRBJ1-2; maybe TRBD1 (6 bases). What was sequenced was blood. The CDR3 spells CASSFTGSGYTF. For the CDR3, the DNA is TGTGCCAGCAGTTTTACAGGGAGTGGCTACACCTTC.